The 23 T cell receptor beta chains in this list originate from one sample, sequenced in a study of OX40 agonist ivuxolimab in advanced cancers. The library was generated by the immunoSEQ multiplex PCR assay. The table comes from immuneACCESS by way of TCRdb, which keeps in-frame sequences with V and J called. Part of the clones is missing from these tables; in studies checked, under half for an unresolved V gene and the rest for unknown reasons. A total of around 100,000 clones appear in this sample, more than 85% of them only once. Of the sample, 2.6% falls within the top ten clones. Specimen: CD4+ or CD8+ T cells sorted from blood, collected in a trial of the OX40 agonist ivuxolimab. Receptors originate from an adult with an advanced solid tumor such as melanoma, head and neck, liver or kidney cancer.

This clone was seen a few times. V and J are TRBV10-2 and TRBJ1-5, with D tentatively TRBD1 (6 bases). Germline V gene sequence: CDR1 WSHSY, CDR2 SAAADI. The CDR3 is 13 residues long. V lost 6 bases and J lost 3, with 9 bases in between. This CDR3 reads CASSGQNNQPQHF. The CDR3 bases are TGCGCCAGCAGCGGACAGAACAATCAGCCCCAGCATTTT.

The chain uses TRBV28 and TRBJ1-3; D ambiguous. The ends were cut back, 5 bases at V and 0 bases at J, with 8 bases in the middle. Germline assignment: CDR1 MDHEN and CDR2 SYDVKM. There are 14 residues in the CDR3. The CDR3 region is CASSRGLSGNTIYF. The CDR3 region has the DNA TGTGCCAGCAGTCGGGGTCTCTCTGGAAACACCATATATTTT.

The rearrangement uses TRBV5-1 and TRBJ2-5, with D possibly TRBD1 on 6 matching bases. Per the germline V gene, CDR1 is SGHRS and CDR2 is YFSETQ. Trimming pared 4 bases from V and 3 bases from J, leaving 10 bases between. The CDR3 extends over 13 amino acids. The CDR3 DNA is TGCGCCAGCAGCCCGGACAGTGAAGAGACCCAGTACTTC. It specifies CASSPDSEETQYF.

The V call is TRBV7-9, the J call TRBJ2-2; 7 bases map to TRBD1. The V segment lost 5 bases and the J segment 4 bases; nucleotides outside the gene matches: 13. The CDR3 has 17 residues. Germline CDR1 reads SEHNR; CDR2 reads FQNEAQ (reference sequence). CDR3 sequence reads: CASSLGSNRGRTGELFF. DNA for the CDR3: TGTGCCAGCAGCCTAGGGAGTAACAGGGGTCGCACCGGGGAGCTGTTTTTT.

The chain couples TRBV28 to TRBJ2-2, with D hard to call. Trimming left V 10 bases short and J 6 bases short, with 12 bases between. This CDR3 contains 12 residues. CDR1 and CDR2 (germline): MDHEN, SYDVKM. The CDR3 sequence: CATPDRAGELFF. As DNA, the CDR3 is TGTGCCACCCCAGATAGGGCCGGGGAGCTGTTTTTT.

The chain is built from TRBV15 and TRBJ2-5; the match to TRBD2 covers 7 bases. The ends lost 5 bases at V and 4 bases at J; junction bases unmatched: 7. CDR1 and CDR2 (germline): LNHNV, YYDKDF (reference sequence). The CDR3 loop spans 14 amino acids. The CDR3: CATSGGTNTETQYF. The DNA for the CDR3 is TGTGCCACCAGCGGGGGGACTAATACAGAGACCCAGTACTTC.

The CDR3 is CASSPTSGGSYNEQFF. CDR3 DNA sequence: TGTGCCAGCAGCCCTACTAGCGGGGGCTCCTACAATGAGCAGTTCTTC. The V gene is TRBV7-9, the J gene TRBJ2-1; 11 nucleotides line up with TRBD2. After removal of 5 bases from V and 0 bases from J, the junction contained 3 bases not matched to a gene. The CDR3 runs 16 residues. CDR1 and CDR2 (germline): SEHNR, FQNEAQ (reference sequence).

Comments on this clone: This same CDR3 is encoded by further DNA sequences in the sample. The chain combines TRBV6-5 with TRBJ1-3, with D hard to call. Germline V gene sequence: CDR1 MNHEY, CDR2 SVGAGI. V lost 0 bases and J lost 0, with 6 bases in between. The CDR3 runs to 15 residues. The CDR3 sequence is CASSYSASSGNTIYF. The CDR3 DNA sequence: TGTGCCAGCAGTTACTCGGCGAGCTCTGGAAACACCATATATTTT.

The chain has TRBV30 and TRBJ1-1; D remains ambiguous. This CDR3 contains 14 residues. Per germline, CDR1 GTSNPN and CDR2 SVGIG (reference sequence). Trimming pared 0 bases from V and 10 bases from J, leaving 18 bases between. For the CDR3, the DNA is TGTGCCTGGAGTGTAGGACGGGCCCTCAACGGAGCTTTCTTT. Its translation: CAWSVGRALNGAFF.

CDR3 residues: CASIGLAGTIEQFF. Here the CDR3 DNA reads TGCGCCAGCATCGGACTAGCGGGAACTATTGAGCAGTTCTTC. This chain joins TRBV10-1 and TRBJ2-1, with 12 bases lining up with TRBD2. V shed 7 bases, J shed 9 bases, and the junction held 7 bases outside the gene matches. This CDR3 comprises 14 residues. CDR1 and CDR2 from the germline V gene are WNHNN and SYGVQD (reference sequence).

This chain uses TRBV21-1 with TRBJ2-6; TRBD2 reflects the table's D call only, with no check against the DNA. TRBV21-1 is a pseudogene segment. CDR3 size: 18 residues. For the CDR3, the DNA is TGTGCCAGCAGCAAAGTGGGTATTTCGGGGGCTGGGGCCAACGTCCTGACTTTC. This gives the protein CASSKVGISGAGANVLTF.

This clone was recorded once. CDR3 nucleotide sequence: TGCGCCAGCAGGCCTCCGTTCAGTCACGAGCAGTACTTC. Translation: CASRPPFSHEQYF. The chain carries TRBV10-1 and TRBJ2-7; D ambiguous. This CDR3 contains 13 residues. The germline V gene encodes CDR1 WNHNN and CDR2 SYGVQD (reference sequence). V lost 6 bases, J lost 5 bases, and 14 bases lay in between.

This clone occurred a few times. V is TRBV18 and J is TRBJ2-5; a weak D match, TRBD1 (5 bases). The CDR3 contains 12 residues. Trimming removed 6 bases at V and 4 bases at J, with 9 bases between. Germline V lookup: CDR1 KGHSH, CDR2 LQKENI. DNA for the CDR3: TGTGCCAGCTCGCAAGGGGTAGAGACCCAGTACTTC. Translated, it gives CASSQGVETQYF.

The rearrangement links TRBV5-8 to TRBJ2-3; unclear D gene. Germline assignment: CDR1 SGHTS and CDR2 YDEGEE. V was pared by 0 bases and J by 2 bases, with 13 bases between. The CDR3 length is 16 residues. CDR3 coding DNA: TGTGCCAGCAGCTTGGGGGTGGGCACCAACACAGATACGCAGTATTTT. It is translated as CASSLGVGTNTDTQYF.

This CDR3 is CASSLADGILGEQYF. DNA for the CDR3: TGTGCCAGCAGCTTAGCCGACGGGATTCTTGGGGAGCAGTACTTC. The J gene is TRBJ2-7, the V gene TRBV7-9; tentative D call: TRBD2 (5 bases). Germline loops: CDR1 SEHNR, CDR2 FQNEAQ (reference sequence). CDR3 size: 15 residues. V lost 0 bases, J lost 7 bases, and 16 bases lay in between.

This clone was counted between two and nine times. The CDR3 nucleotides read TGTGCCAGTCGGCAGGCTCCCTACGAGCAGTACTTC. Translating it yields CASRQAPYEQYF. This chain links TRBV19 with TRBJ2-7; D not certain. The CDR3 loop spans 12 amino acids. Germline lookup yields CDR1 LNHDA and CDR2 SQIVND (reference sequence). Trimming removed 8 bases from V and 2 bases from J, with 10 bases in between.

The chain uses TRBV30 and TRBJ1-5; possibly TRBD1 for D (5 bases). The CDR3 extends over 13 amino acids. Trimming pared 2 bases from V and 5 bases from J, leaving 10 bases between. Germline-derived CDR1 and CDR2 are GTSNPN and SVGIG (reference sequence). CDR3 nucleotides: TGTGCCTGGAGTCCGGGGGTGGATCAGCCCCAGCATTTT. Its translation is CAWSPGVDQPQHF.

This chain connects TRBV28 to TRBJ1-1; 9 bases line up with TRBD1. CDR3 length: 15 amino acids. Unmatched junction bases numbered 12, after V lost 6 bases and J lost 7 bases. Germline assignment: CDR1 MDHEN and CDR2 SYDVKM. CDR3 in amino acids: CASRGDRVRIIEAFF. DNA for the CDR3: TGTGCCAGCAGGGGGGACAGGGTGCGGATAATTGAAGCTTTCTTT. Full variable domain (outside the CDR3, taken from reference TRBV28 and TRBJ1-1): DVKVTQSSRYLVKRTGEKVFLECVQDMDHENMFWYRQDPGLGLRLIYFSYDVKMKEKGDIPEGYSVSREKKERFSLILESASTNQTSMYLCASRGDRVRIIEAFFGQGTRLTVV.

The rearrangement uses TRBV5-1 and TRBJ2-3; 7 nucleotides agree with TRBD2. The CDR3 has 13 residues. Trimming cost V 7 bases and J 2 bases; bases outside gene matches: 4. The germline gives CDR1 SGHRS, CDR2 YFSETQ. CDR3 loop: CASYGTTTDTQYF. The CDR3 region has the DNA TGCGCCAGCTACGGGACTACCACAGATACGCAGTATTTT.

The chain employs TRBV6-5 and TRBJ2-7; 7 bases align to TRBD2. V trimming: 4 bases; J trimming: 2 bases; junction bases outside the gene matches: 8. From germline, CDR1 is MNHEY and CDR2 SVGAGI. This CDR3 spans 15 amino acids. This chain's CDR3 is CASSSSALAAYEQYF. The CDR3 DNA sequence: TGTGCCAGCAGTTCGAGTGCTCTAGCGGCCTACGAGCAGTACTTC.

The V and J genes are TRBV2 and TRBJ2-2; TRBD2 is a possible D gene (5 bases). The CDR3 runs 13 residues. Looked up from germline, CDR1 is SNHLY and CDR2 is FYNNEI. V lost 6 bases and J 4 bases, leaving 9 bases between the germline ends. The CDR3, as DNA: TGTGCCAGCAGGCGGACTTTCACCGGGGAGCTGTTTTTT. This translates into CASRRTFTGELFF.

The CDR3 sequence is CASSVGTGKDTQYF. CDR3 DNA sequence: TGCGCCAGCAGCGTCGGGACAGGGAAGGATACGCAGTATTTT. The J gene is TRBJ2-3, the V gene TRBV5-1; 9 positions match TRBD1. The junction had 6 bases not matched to a gene; V was cut back by 4 bases and J by 6 bases. Germline V gene sequence: CDR1 SGHRS, CDR2 YFSETQ. The CDR3 covers 14 residues. Using reference TRBV5-1 and TRBJ2-3 for the parts outside the CDR3, the full variable domain is KAGVTQTPRYLIKTRGQQVTLSCSPISGHRSVSWYQQTPGQGLQFLFEYFSETQRNKGNFPGRFSGRQFSNSRSEMNVSTLELGDSALYLCASSVGTGKDTQYFGPGTRLTVL.

The chain uses TRBV28 and TRBJ2-7, with D tentatively TRBD1 (6 bases). V shed 5 bases and J shed 2 bases, with 13 bases lying between them. The length of the CDR3 is 14 residues. Germline CDR1 reads MDHEN; CDR2 reads SYDVKM. CDR3 in DNA: TGTGCCAGCAGTCAGGGGACGTCTCCCTACGAGCAGTACTTC. It yields the protein CASSQGTSPYEQYF.